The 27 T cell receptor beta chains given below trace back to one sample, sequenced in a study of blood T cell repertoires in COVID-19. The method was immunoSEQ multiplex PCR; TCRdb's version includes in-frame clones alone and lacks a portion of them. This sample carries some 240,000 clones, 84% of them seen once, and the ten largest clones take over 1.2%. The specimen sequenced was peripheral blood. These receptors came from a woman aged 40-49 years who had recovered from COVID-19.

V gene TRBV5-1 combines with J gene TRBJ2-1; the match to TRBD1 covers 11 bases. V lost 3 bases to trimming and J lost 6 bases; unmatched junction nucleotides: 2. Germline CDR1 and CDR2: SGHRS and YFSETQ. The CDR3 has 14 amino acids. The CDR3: CASSWTGGSNEQFF. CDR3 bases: TGCGCCAGCAGCTGGACAGGGGGCTCCAATGAGCAGTTCTTC.

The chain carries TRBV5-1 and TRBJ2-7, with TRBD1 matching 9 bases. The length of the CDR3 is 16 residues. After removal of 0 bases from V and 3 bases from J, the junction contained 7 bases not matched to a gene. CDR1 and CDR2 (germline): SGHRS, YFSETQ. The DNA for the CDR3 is TGCGCCAGCAGCTTGGGAGGGACAGGGTCGGGCTACGAGCAGTACTTC. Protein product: CASSLGGTGSGYEQYF.

CDR3: CASSPSGGDRETQYF. CDR3 in DNA: TGTGCCAGCTCTCCTAGCGGAGGTGATCGAGAGACCCAGTACTTC. J is TRBJ2-5 and V is TRBV18; 7 positions match TRBD2. Germline V CDR1 and CDR2: KGHSH, LQKENI. This CDR3 spans 15 amino acids. V lost 6 bases, J lost 4 bases, and 11 bases stayed unmatched.

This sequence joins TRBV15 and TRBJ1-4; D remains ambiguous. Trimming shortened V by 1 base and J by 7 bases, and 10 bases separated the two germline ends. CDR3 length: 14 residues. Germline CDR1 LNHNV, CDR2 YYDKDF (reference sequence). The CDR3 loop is CATSRALESEKLFF. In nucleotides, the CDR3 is TGTGCCACCAGCAGAGCCTTAGAATCTGAAAAACTGTTTTTT.

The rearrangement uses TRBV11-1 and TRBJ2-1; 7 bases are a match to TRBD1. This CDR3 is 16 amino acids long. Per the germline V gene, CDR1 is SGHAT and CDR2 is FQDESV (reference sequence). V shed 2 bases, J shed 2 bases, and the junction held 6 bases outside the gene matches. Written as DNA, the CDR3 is TGTGCCAGCAGCTTATCGACGGGACAGCCCTACAATGAGCAGTTCTTC. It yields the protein CASSLSTGQPYNEQFF.

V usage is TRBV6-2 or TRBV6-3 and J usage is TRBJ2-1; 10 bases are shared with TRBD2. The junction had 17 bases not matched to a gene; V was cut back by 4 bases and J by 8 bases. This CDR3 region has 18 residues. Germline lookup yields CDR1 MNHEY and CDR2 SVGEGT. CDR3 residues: CASSSARSLAGRLDEQFF. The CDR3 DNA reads TGTGCCAGCAGTTCGGCCCGATCACTAGCGGGGAGGCTCGATGAGCAGTTCTTC.

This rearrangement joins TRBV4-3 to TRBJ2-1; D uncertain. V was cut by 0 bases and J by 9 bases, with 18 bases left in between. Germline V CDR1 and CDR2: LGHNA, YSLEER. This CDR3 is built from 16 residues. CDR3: CASSQDLQRRDVEQFF. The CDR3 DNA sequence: TGCGCCAGCAGCCAAGATCTACAGAGACGTGACGTTGAGCAGTTCTTC.

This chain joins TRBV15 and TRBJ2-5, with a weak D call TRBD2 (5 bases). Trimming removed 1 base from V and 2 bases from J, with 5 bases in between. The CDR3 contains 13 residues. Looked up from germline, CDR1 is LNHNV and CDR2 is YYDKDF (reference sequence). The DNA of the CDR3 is TGTGCCACCAGCAGAGGCGGGCAAGAGACCCAGTACTTC. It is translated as CATSRGGQETQYF. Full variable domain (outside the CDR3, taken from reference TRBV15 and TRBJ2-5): DAMVIQNPRYQVTQFGKPVTLSCSQTLNHNVMYWYQQKSSQAPKLLFHYYDKDFNNEADTPDNFQSRRPNTSFCFLDIRSPGLGDTAMYLCATSRGGQETQYFGPGTRLLVL.

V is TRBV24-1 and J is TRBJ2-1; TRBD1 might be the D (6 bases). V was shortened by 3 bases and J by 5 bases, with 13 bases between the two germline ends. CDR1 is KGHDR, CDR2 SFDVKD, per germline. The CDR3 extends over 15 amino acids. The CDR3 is CATSDARDIDNEQFF. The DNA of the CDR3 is TGTGCCACCAGTGATGCCCGGGACATTGACAATGAGCAGTTCTTC.

The CDR3 spells CASSSVHEQYF. DNA of the CDR3: TGTGCCAGCAGCTCGGTGCACGAGCAGTACTTC. The V call is TRBV27, the J call TRBJ2-7, with D unclear. This CDR3 spans 11 amino acids. CDR1 and CDR2 (germline): MNHEY, SMNVEV (reference sequence). The V end lost 6 bases, the J end lost 5 bases, and 8 bases lay between the germline ends.

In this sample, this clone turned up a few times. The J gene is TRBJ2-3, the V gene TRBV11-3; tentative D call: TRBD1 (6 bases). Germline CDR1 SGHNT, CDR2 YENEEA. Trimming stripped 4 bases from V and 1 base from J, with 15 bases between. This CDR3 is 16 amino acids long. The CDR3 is CASSSSTGQRTDTQYF. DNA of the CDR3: TGTGCCAGCAGCTCCTCCACTGGACAGCGCACAGATACGCAGTATTTT.

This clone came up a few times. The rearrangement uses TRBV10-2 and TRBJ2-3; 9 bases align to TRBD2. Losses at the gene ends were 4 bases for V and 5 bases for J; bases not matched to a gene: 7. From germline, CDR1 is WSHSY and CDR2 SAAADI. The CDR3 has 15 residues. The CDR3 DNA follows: TGCGCCAGCAGTGTATTTAGCGGGGGAGGAGATACGCAGTATTTT. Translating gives CASSVFSGGGDTQYF.

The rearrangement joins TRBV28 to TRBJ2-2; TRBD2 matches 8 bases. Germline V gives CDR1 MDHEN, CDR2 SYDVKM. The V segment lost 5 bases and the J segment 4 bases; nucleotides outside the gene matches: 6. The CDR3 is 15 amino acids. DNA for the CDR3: TGTGCCAGCAGTCTACCGGGGACTAGCACCGGGGAGCTGTTTTTT. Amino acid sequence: CASSLPGTSTGELFF.

This CDR3 is CASSQGLDFTDTQYF. The CDR3 nucleotides are TGCGCCAGCAGCCAAGGCCTGGACTTTACAGATACGCAGTATTTT. This chain uses TRBV4-3 with TRBJ2-3, with a possible D match to TRBD2 (5 bases). Germline CDR1 reads LGHNA; CDR2 reads YSLEER. This CDR3 has 15 residues. V was clipped by 1 base and J by 3 bases, with 11 bases between them.

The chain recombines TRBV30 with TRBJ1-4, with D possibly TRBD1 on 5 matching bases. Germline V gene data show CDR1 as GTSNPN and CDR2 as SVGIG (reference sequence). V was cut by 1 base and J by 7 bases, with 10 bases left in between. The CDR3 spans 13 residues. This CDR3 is CAWSAQGFEKLFF. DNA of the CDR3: TGTGCCTGGAGTGCGCAGGGTTTTGAAAAACTGTTTTTT.

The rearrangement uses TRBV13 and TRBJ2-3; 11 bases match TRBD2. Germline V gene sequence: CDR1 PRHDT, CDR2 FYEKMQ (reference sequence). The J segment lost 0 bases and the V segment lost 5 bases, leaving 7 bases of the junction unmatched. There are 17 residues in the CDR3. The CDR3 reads CASSPRGLAESTDTQYF. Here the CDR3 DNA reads TGTGCCAGCAGCCCCCGGGGACTAGCGGAAAGCACAGATACGCAGTATTTT.

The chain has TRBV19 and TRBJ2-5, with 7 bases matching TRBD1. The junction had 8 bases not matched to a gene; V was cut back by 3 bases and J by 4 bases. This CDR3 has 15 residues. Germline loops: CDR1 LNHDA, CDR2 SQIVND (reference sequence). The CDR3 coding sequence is TGTGCCAGTAGTATGGTGGGACCAGGGGGAGAGACCCAGTACTTC. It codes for CASSMVGPGGETQYF.

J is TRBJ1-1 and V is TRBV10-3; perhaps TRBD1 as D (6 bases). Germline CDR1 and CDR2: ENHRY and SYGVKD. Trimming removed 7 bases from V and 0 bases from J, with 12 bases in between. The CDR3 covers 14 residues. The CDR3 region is CAIKDSPMNTEAFF. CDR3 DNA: TGTGCCATCAAGGACAGTCCAATGAACACTGAAGCTTTCTTT.

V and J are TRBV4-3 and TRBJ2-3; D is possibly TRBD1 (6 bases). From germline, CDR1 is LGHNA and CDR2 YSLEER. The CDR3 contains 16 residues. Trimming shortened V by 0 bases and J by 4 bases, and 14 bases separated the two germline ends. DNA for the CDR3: TGCGCCAGCAGCCAAGACAGGGGTCGACTTGCAGATACGCAGTATTTT. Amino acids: CASSQDRGRLADTQYF.

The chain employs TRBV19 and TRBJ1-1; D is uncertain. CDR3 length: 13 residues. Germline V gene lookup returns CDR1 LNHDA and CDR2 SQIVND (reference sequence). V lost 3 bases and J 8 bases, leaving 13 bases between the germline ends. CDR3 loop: CASSIEIRGEAFF. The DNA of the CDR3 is TGTGCCAGTAGTATTGAAATAAGAGGGGAAGCTTTCTTT.

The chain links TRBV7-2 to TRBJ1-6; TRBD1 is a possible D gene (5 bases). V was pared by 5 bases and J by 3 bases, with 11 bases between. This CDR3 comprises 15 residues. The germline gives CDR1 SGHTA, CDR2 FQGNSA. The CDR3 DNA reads TGTGCCAGCAGCCCCCGGGGGGGCTATAATTCACCCCTCCACTTT. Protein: CASSPRGGYNSPLHF.

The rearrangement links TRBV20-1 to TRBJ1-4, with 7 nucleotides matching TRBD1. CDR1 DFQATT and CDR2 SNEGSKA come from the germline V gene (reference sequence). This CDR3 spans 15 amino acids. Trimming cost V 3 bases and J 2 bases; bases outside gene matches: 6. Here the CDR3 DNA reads TGCAGTGCTAGTTCCTCGGGACAGACTAATGAAAAACTGTTTTTT. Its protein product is CSASSSGQTNEKLFF.

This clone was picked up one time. Written as DNA, the CDR3 is TGTGCCAGCAGTCTCGCCGCCAGCGGGGCCACCGGGGAGCTGTTTTTT. Its protein is CASSLAASGATGELFF. V usage is TRBV4-2 and J usage is TRBJ2-2, with 7 bases identical to TRBD2. Trimming cost V 6 bases and J 4 bases; bases outside gene matches: 11. The CDR3 has 16 amino acids. The V gene's germline CDR1 is LGHNA and CDR2 YNFKEQ.

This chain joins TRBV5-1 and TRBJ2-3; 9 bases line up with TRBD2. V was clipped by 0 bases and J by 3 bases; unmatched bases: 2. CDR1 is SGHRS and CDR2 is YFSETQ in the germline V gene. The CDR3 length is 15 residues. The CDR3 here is CASSLDSGGTDTQYF. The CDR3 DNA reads TGCGCCAGCAGCTTGGACAGCGGGGGGACAGATACGCAGTATTTT. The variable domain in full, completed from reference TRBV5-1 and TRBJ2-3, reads KAGVTQTPRYLIKTRGQQVTLSCSPISGHRSVSWYQQTPGQGLQFLFEYFSETQRNKGNFPGRFSGRQFSNSRSEMNVSTLELGDSALYLCASSLDSGGTDTQYFGPGTRLTVL.

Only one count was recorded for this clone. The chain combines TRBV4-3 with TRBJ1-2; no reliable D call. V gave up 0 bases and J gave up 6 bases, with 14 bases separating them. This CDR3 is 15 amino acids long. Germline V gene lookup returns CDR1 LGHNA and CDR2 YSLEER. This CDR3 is CASSQDTPRGHGYTF. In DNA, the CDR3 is TGCGCCAGCAGCCAAGATACTCCTCGGGGTCATGGCTACACCTTC.

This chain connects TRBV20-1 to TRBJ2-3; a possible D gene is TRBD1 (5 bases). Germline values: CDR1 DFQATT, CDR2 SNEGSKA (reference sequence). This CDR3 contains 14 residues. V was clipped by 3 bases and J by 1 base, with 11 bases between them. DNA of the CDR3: TGCAGTGCTAGTAAGGGGTTCGGCACAGATACGCAGTATTTT. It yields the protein CSASKGFGTDTQYF.

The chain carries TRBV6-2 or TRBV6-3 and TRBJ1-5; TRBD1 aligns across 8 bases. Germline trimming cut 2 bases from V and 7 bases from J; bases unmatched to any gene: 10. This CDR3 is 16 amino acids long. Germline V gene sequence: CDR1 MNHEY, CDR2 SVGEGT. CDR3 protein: CASSYPQGAGGQPQHF. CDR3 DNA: TGTGCCAGCAGTTACCCTCAGGGGGCGGGGGGGCAGCCCCAGCATTTT.